The rows below give T cell receptor beta chains drawn from one sample of a study of post-analysis software for immune sequencing data. TCRdb independently ran MiXCR on the PCR reads; one entry per CDR3 protein. The sample consists of roughly 730,000 distinct CDR3 sequences, 30% of them appearing once. The sample comprised blood. These receptors were obtained from a girl between 5 and 17 years old with multiple sclerosis. CDR3s include the opening cysteine and the closing phenylalanine or tryptophan. A D gene is named only where the DNA matches it firmly. Clone size is given for some rows only: seen once, a few or many times, or a class if the clone is expanded.

j_gene: TRBJ1-1; d_gene: TRBD1; abundance: few; v_gene: TRBV7-2; CDR3nt: TGTGCCAGCAGCATAGACAGGGGGCATACTGAAGCTTTCTTT; CDR3aa: CASSIDRGHTEAFF
j_gene: TRBJ2-1; d_gene: -; abundance: many; v_gene: TRBV28; CDR3nt: TGTGCCAGCAGTTTGGGGGTCAATGAGCAGTTCTTC; CDR3aa: CASSLGVNEQFF
j_gene: TRBJ2-5; d_gene: TRBD2; abundance: few; v_gene: TRBV9; CDR3nt: TGTGCCAGCAGCGTAGGGGGAGGGTCCGGAGAGACCCAGTACTTC; CDR3aa: CASSVGGGSGETQYF
j_gene: TRBJ1-4; d_gene: -; abundance: few; v_gene: TRBV10-3; CDR3nt: TGTGCCATCAGTGATAGCAACAGAAACCAGATTGAAAAACTGTTTTTT; CDR3aa: CAISDSNRNQIEKLFF
j_gene: TRBJ2-5; d_gene: TRBD2; abundance: -; v_gene: TRBV6-5; CDR3nt: TGTGCCAGCAGCCCCGGAGCGGGGGGGTTAGAGACCCAGTACTTC; CDR3aa: CASSPGAGGLETQYF
j_gene: TRBJ2-1; d_gene: TRBD2; abundance: -; v_gene: TRBV2; CDR3nt: TGTGCCAGTAGGCGGGGGGGCTTGGTTAGTGAGCAGTTCTTC; CDR3aa: CASRRGGLVSEQFF
j_gene: TRBJ2-5; d_gene: -; abundance: -; v_gene: TRBV20-1; CDR3nt: TGCAGTGCCCCCGACGGCCGTGACCCGGAGACCCAGTACTTC; CDR3aa: CSAPDGRDPETQYF
j_gene: TRBJ2-3; d_gene: TRBD2; abundance: few; v_gene: TRBV20-1; CDR3nt: TGCAGTGCACACCTAGCGGGCGTTCGGGGTACGCAGTATTTT; CDR3aa: CSAHLAGVRGTQYF
j_gene: TRBJ2-7; d_gene: -; abundance: -; v_gene: TRBV9; CDR3nt: TGTGCCAGCAGCGGTGAAGGGCGGTCCTACGAGCAGTACTTC; CDR3aa: CASSGEGRSYEQYF
j_gene: TRBJ2-7; d_gene: -; abundance: many; v_gene: TRBV6-6; CDR3nt: TGTGCCAGCCAGGGCTCCTACGAGCAGTACTTC; CDR3aa: CASQGSYEQYF
j_gene: TRBJ1-1; d_gene: -; abundance: -; v_gene: TRBV21-1; CDR3nt: TGTGCCAGCAAAGCCCGGGCCCGGGGGAACACTGAAGCTTTCTTT; CDR3aa: CASKARARGNTEAFF
j_gene: TRBJ2-7; d_gene: -; abundance: few; v_gene: TRBV10-3; CDR3nt: TGTGCCATCAGTGGGCCCGGACTCAACTACGAGCAGTACTTC; CDR3aa: CAISGPGLNYEQYF
j_gene: TRBJ1-2; d_gene: -; abundance: few; v_gene: TRBV20-1; CDR3nt: TGCAGTGCGAAGCCGGGAGTTGCAGACTATGGCTACACCTTC; CDR3aa: CSAKPGVADYGYTF
j_gene: TRBJ1-1; d_gene: -; abundance: -; v_gene: TRBV12-3/TRBV12-4; CDR3nt: TGTGCCAGCACCTCCTCTTTGAGCTCGGCTTTCTTT; CDR3aa: CASTSSLSSAFF
j_gene: TRBJ2-7; d_gene: TRBD2; abundance: -; v_gene: TRBV7-2; CDR3nt: TGTGCCAGCAGCTTATCAGCGGGATCCCCCTACGAGCAGTACTTC; CDR3aa: CASSLSAGSPYEQYF
j_gene: TRBJ2-7; d_gene: -; abundance: -; v_gene: TRBV20-1; CDR3nt: TGCAGTGCTAGAGTTAGCCAGGACGAGCAGTACTTC; CDR3aa: CSARVSQDEQYF
j_gene: TRBJ2-5; d_gene: -; abundance: many; v_gene: TRBV29-1; CDR3nt: TGCAGCGTTGGGCCCCCTAAAGAGACCCAGTACTTC; CDR3aa: CSVGPPKETQYF
j_gene: TRBJ2-1; d_gene: -; abundance: few; v_gene: TRBV25-1; CDR3nt: TGTGCCAGCAGTGGAACAGGGGACTCGACCTACAATGAGCAGTTCTTC; CDR3aa: CASSGTGDSTYNEQFF
j_gene: TRBJ1-1; d_gene: -; abundance: -; v_gene: TRBV7-2; CDR3nt: TGTGCCAGCTGGGAGAATCCTGAAGCTTTCTTT; CDR3aa: CASWENPEAFF
j_gene: TRBJ2-7; d_gene: TRBD1; abundance: few; v_gene: TRBV6-5; CDR3nt: TGTGCCAGCAGTCGGGACAGGGCGTTCTATCAGCAGTACTTC; CDR3aa: CASSRDRAFYQQYF
j_gene: TRBJ1-1; d_gene: -; abundance: -; v_gene: TRBV2; CDR3nt: TGTGCCAGCAGTGGTGAAATGAACACTGAAGCTTTCTTT; CDR3aa: CASSGEMNTEAFF
j_gene: TRBJ1-2; d_gene: -; abundance: few; v_gene: TRBV29-1; CDR3nt: TGCAGCGTTGGACCGGCGGATGGCTACACCTTC; CDR3aa: CSVGPADGYTF
j_gene: TRBJ1-1; d_gene: -; abundance: -; v_gene: TRBV6-5; CDR3nt: TGTGCCAGCAGTTACCCTTCAGGTTTAGGCGCTTTCTTT; CDR3aa: CASSYPSGLGAFF
j_gene: TRBJ2-4; d_gene: -; abundance: -; v_gene: TRBV20-1; CDR3nt: TGCAGTGCTAGAGATCAACGAGACGCCAAAAACATTCAGTACTTC; CDR3aa: CSARDQRDAKNIQYF
j_gene: TRBJ1-1; d_gene: -; abundance: -; v_gene: TRBV7-9; CDR3nt: TGTGCCAGCAGCTTAGGGCGGTCCTACACTGAAGCTTTCTTT; CDR3aa: CASSLGRSYTEAFF
j_gene: TRBJ2-1; d_gene: -; abundance: -; v_gene: TRBV20-1; CDR3nt: TGCAGTGCCCCACCCATGCTAGGGGGGCCTTACAATGAACAGTTCTTC; CDR3aa: CSAPPMLGGPYNEQFF
j_gene: TRBJ1-4; d_gene: -; abundance: -; v_gene: TRBV11-2; CDR3nt: TGTGCCAGCAGCCCCCGATTAGGGGGTAATGAAAAACTGTTTTTT; CDR3aa: CASSPRLGGNEKLFF